The sequence of this TCR beta chain was determined in a study of T cells in Graves' hyperthyroidism and ophthalmopathy. Study in general: Peripheral blood was drawn at first diagnosis, prior to all treatment.

This clonotype was observed at least ten times. This CDR3 has 16 residues. CDR1 SGHTA and CDR2 FQGNSA come from the germline V gene. The V end was cut by 2 bases, the J end by 0 bases, with 13 bases between. It was RNA transcripts that yielded the amplified TCR beta CDR3 regions. The TCR CDR3 was amplified in a first-round RT-PCR using the HTBI primer set. TCRdb redid the calling of the multiplex PCR reads with MiXCR, one entry per CDR3 protein. The table has roughly 700,000 distinct CDR3 sequences, around 15% seen once. Stable Graves' hyperthyroidism denoted no ophthalmopathy progression over 18 months. Patients aged 18 to 65 with hyperthyroidism were newly diagnosed, with duration under 2 months.

The TCR was taken from a woman younger than 35 with Graves' hyperthyroidism. The chain joins TRBV7-2 to TRBJ1-2; D remains ambiguous. The sequenced sample consisted of blood. The CDR3 DNA reads as TGTGCCAGCAGCTTAACCGGCGGCCTAGCTAACTATGGCTACACCTTC. It specifies CASSLTGGLANYGYTF.